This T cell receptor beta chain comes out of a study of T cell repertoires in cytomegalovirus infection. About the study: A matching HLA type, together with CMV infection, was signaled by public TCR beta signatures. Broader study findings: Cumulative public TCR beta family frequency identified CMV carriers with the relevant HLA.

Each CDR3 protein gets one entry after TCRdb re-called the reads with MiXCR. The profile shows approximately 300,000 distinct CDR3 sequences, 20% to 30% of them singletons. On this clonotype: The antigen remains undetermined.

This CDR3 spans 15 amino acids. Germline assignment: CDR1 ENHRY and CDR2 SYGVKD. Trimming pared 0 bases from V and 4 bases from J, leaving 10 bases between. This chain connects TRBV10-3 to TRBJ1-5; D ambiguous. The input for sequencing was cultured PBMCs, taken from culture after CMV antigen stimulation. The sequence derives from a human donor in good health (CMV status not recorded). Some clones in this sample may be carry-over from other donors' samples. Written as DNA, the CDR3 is TGTGCCATCAGTGAGTCGGGGATTAGAAATCAGCCCCAGCATTTT. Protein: CAISESGIRNQPQHF.